Below are 2 T cell receptor beta chains sequenced from a single sample in a study of a mutant IDH1 vaccine in newly diagnosed glioma. Time point defined: week 11, during vaccination. All doses held 300 ug of mutant IDH1 20-mer peptide, with topical imiquimod. Data came from immunoSEQ multiplex PCR; TCRdb stores just in-frame clones and leaves some out. The profile shows about 120,000 clones, 90% of them singletons. No antigens are known for them. The sample was PBMCs, taken from a glioma patient whose treatment included an IDH1 peptide vaccine. These receptors originate from a woman in her fifties or sixties with glioma.

The J gene is TRBJ1-5, the V gene TRBV28, with TRBD1 matching 7 bases. The CDR3 has 12 amino acids. J lost 6 bases, V lost 5 bases, and 1 base had no gene match. In germline, CDR1 is MDHEN, CDR2 SYDVKM. CDR3 in amino acids: CASSDRVQPQHF. The CDR3 region has the DNA TGTGCCAGCAGTGACAGGGTTCAGCCCCAGCATTTT.

In this sample, this clone turned up once. The gene calls are TRBV5-1 and TRBJ2-3; 11 nucleotides align to TRBD2. The CDR3 is 16 amino acids. Per the germline V gene, CDR1 is SGHRS and CDR2 is YFSETQ. Unmatched junction bases numbered 6, after V lost 4 bases and J lost 2 bases. The CDR3 here is CASSPGTSGLTDTQYF. CDR3 nucleotides: TGCGCCAGCAGCCCCGGGACTAGCGGCCTCACAGATACGCAGTATTTT.